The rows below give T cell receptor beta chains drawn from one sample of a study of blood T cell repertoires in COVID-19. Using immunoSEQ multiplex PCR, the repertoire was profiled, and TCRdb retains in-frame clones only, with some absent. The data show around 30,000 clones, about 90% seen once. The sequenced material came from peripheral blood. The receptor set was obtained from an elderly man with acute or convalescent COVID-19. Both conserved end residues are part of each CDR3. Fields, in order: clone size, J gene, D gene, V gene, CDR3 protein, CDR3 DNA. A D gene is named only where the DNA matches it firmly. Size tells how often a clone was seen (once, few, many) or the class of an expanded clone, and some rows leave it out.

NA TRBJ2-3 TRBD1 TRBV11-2 CASSLDRGHLDTQYF TGTGCCAGCAGCTTAGACAGGGGGCATCTAGATACGCAGTATTTT
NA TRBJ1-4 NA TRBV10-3 CAISGSPNEKLFF TGTGCCATCTCCGGGTCCCCTAATGAAAAACTGTTTTTT
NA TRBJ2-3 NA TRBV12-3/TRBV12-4 CASSLPSTDTQYF TGTGCCAGCAGTTTACCTAGCACAGATACGCAGTATTTT
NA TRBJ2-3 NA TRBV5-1 CASSVKNRFSGRTQYF TGCGCCAGCAGCGTCAAAAACAGGTTCTCGGGGAGGACGCAGTATTTT
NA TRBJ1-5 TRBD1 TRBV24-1 CATSAEDRFNQPQHF TGTGCCACCAGTGCCGAGGACAGGTTCAATCAGCCCCAGCATTTT
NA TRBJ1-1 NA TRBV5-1 CASSLAEGGREAFF TGCGCCAGCAGCTTGGCCGAAGGCGGCCGAGAAGCTTTCTTT
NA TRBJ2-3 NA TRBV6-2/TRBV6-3 CASSYGRVAYF TGTGCCAGCAGTTACGGGCGGGTGGCGTATTTT
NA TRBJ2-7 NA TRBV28 CASSFQGSYEQYF TGTGCCAGCAGTTTTCAGGGCTCCTACGAGCAGTACTTC
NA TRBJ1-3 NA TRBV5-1 CASGGQAGSGNTIYF TGCGCCAGCGGAGGGCAGGCCGGCTCTGGAAACACCATATATTTT
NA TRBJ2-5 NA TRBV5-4 CASSLEPWGGRETQYF TGTGCCAGCAGCTTGGAACCTTGGGGGGGCCGGGAGACCCAGTACTTC
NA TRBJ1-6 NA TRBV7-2 CASSPRQANNSPLHF TGTGCCAGCAGCCCCAGGCAGGCCAATAATTCACCCCTCCACTTT
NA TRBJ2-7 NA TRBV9 CASSVAYRGGEQYF TGTGCCAGCAGCGTAGCTTACAGGGGAGGCGAGCAGTACTTC
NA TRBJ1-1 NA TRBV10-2 CASGAPNTEAFF TGCGCCAGCGGGGCACCGAACACTGAAGCTTTCTTT
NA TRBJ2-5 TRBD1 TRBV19 CASSLLDRQETQYF TGTGCCAGTAGTCTTCTGGACAGGCAAGAGACCCAGTACTTC
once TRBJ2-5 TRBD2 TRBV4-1 CASSQDLGIAGGRETQYF TGCGCCAGCAGCCAAGATCTGGGCATAGCGGGGGGAAGGGAGACCCAGTACTTC
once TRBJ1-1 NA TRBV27 CASSFLALANTEAFF TGTGCCAGCAGTTTTCTGGCCCTCGCGAACACTGAAGCTTTCTTT
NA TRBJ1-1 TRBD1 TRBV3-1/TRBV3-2 CASRPTGGEAFF TGTGCCAGCAGACCCACAGGGGGCGAAGCTTTCTTT
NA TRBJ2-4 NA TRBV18 CASSPDSQVAKNIQYF TGTGCCAGCTCACCCGACTCACAGGTAGCCAAAAACATTCAGTACTTC
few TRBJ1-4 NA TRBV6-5 CASSYGQEGEKLFF TGTGCCAGCAGTTACGGGCAGGAGGGTGAAAAACTGTTTTTT
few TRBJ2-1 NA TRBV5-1 CASSLQTSSNEQFF TGCGCCAGCAGCTTGCAGACAAGTAGCAATGAGCAGTTCTTC
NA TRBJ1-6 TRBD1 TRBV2 CASRVQGASNNSPLHF TGTGCCAGCAGGGTACAGGGGGCGAGTAATAATTCACCCCTCCACTTT
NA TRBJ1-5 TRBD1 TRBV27 CASRTGASNQPQHF TGTGCCAGCAGGACAGGGGCTAGCAATCAGCCCCAGCATTTT
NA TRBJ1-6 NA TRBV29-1 CSASENSPLHF TGCAGCGCTTCGGAGAATTCACCCCTCCACTTT
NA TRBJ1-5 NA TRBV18 CASSPAINQPQHF TGTGCCAGCTCACCTGCGATCAATCAGCCCCAGCATTTT
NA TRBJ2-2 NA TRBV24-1 CATSDSGTSKTGELFF TGTGCCACCAGTGACTCCGGGACTTCCAAGACCGGGGAGCTGTTTTTT
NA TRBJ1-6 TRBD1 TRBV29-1 CSVRTGGNSPLHF TGCAGCGTACGGACAGGGGGGAATTCACCCCTCCACTTT
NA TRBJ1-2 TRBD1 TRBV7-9 CASSPRRGTGGYGYTF TGTGCCAGCAGTCCGAGACGGGGAACAGGGGGATATGGCTACACCTTC
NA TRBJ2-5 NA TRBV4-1 CASSQDGAETQYF TGCGCCAGCAGCCAAGATGGAGCAGAGACCCAGTACTTC
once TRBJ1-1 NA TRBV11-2 CASSLQRTEAFF TGTGCCAGCAGCTTACAGAGGACTGAAGCTTTCTTT
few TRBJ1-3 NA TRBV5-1 CASSLGDSGNTIYF TGCGCCAGCAGCTTGGGCGACTCTGGAAACACCATATATTTT
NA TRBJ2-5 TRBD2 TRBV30 CAWSTAGGPQETQYF TGTGCCTGGAGCACTGCGGGGGGCCCCCAAGAGACCCAGTACTTC
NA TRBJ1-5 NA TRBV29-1 CSVESGSNQPQHF TGCAGCGTTGAATCAGGGAGCAATCAGCCCCAGCATTTT
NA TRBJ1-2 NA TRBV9 CASSLNHGLTSDGYTF TGTGCCAGCAGTCTTAATCACGGACTGACGAGCGATGGCTACACCTTC